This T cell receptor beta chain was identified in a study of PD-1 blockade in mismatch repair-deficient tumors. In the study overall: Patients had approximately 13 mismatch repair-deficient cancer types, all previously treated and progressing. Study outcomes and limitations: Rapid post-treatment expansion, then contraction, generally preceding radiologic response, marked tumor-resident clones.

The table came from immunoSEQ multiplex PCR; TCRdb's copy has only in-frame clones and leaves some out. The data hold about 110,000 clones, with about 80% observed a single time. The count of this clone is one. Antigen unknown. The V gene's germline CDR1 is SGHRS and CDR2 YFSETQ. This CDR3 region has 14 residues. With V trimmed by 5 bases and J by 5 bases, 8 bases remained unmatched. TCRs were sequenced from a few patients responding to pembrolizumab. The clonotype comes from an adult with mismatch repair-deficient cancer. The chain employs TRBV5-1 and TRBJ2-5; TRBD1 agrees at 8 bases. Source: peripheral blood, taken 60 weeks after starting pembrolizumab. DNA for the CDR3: TGCGCCAGCAGTTCCCGACAGGGGAGGGAGACCCAGTACTTC. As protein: CASSSRQGRETQYF.